Listed here are 28 T cell receptor beta chains from one sample, sequenced in a study of blood T cell repertoires in COVID-19. Sequencing was performed with immunoSEQ multiplex PCR; in TCRdb, only in-frame clones are kept and a portion is missing. The repertoire holds about 170,000 clones, with roughly nine tenths as singletons. Source material: peripheral blood. These receptors were taken from a man aged 60 to 69 with acute or convalescent COVID-19.

The J gene is TRBJ2-2, the V gene TRBV4-3; TRBD1 matches at 8 bases. In germline, CDR1 is LGHNA, CDR2 YSLEER. The CDR3 consists of 21 residues. J was trimmed by 1 base and V by 0 bases; bases with no gene match: 16. The CDR3 nucleotides read TGCGCCAGCAGCCAAGAAAGGCTACCTGGCAGGGGGCGAAGGAACACCGGGGAGCTGTTTTTT. Its translation is CASSQERLPGRGRRNTGELFF.

CDR3 residues: CASSIDRGDYGYTF. The CDR3 coding sequence is TGTGCCAGTAGTATTGACAGGGGGGACTATGGCTACACCTTC. This rearrangement joins TRBV19 to TRBJ1-2, with 9 nucleotides matching TRBD1. Germline CDR1 reads LNHDA; CDR2 reads SQIVND (reference sequence). V was clipped by 3 bases and J by 3 bases; unmatched bases: 2. This CDR3 contains 14 residues.

The chain combines TRBV6-5 with TRBJ1-2; TRBD1 might be the D (5 bases). This CDR3 spans 15 amino acids. Between the trimmed V and J ends, which lost 7 bases and 4 bases, there was a span of 19 bases. The germline V gene has CDR1 MNHEY and CDR2 SVGAGI. CDR3 in amino acids: CASTHPALGGYGYTF. DNA for the CDR3: TGTGCCAGCACCCACCCTGCCTTGGGGGGCTATGGCTACACCTTC.

The table lists this clone with a count of one. The V call is TRBV24-1, the J call TRBJ1-2; the D gene is possibly TRBD1 (6 bases). V gave up 4 bases and J gave up 4 bases, with 15 bases separating them. In germline, CDR1 is KGHDR, CDR2 SFDVKD. There are 15 residues in the CDR3. The CDR3 DNA reads as TGTGCCACCAGTGACCCTGGGCTACAGGGCTATGGCTACACCTTC. Translation: CATSDPGLQGYGYTF.

The J gene is TRBJ1-6, the V gene TRBV7-8, with 10 nucleotides matching TRBD1. The CDR3 length is 14 residues. CDR1 and CDR2 (germline): SGHVS, FQNEAQ. V was pared by 7 bases and J by 7 bases, with 4 bases of the junction left unmatched. The CDR3 loop reads CASNRDRGNSPLHF. CDR3 nucleotides: TGTGCCAGCAACCGGGACAGGGGAAATTCACCCCTCCACTTT.

This chain connects TRBV6-2 or TRBV6-3 to TRBJ1-1; D possibly corresponds to TRBD1 (6 bases). The germline gives CDR1 MNHEY, CDR2 SVGEGT. The CDR3 has 16 amino acids. Trimming removed 6 bases from V and 5 bases from J, with 22 bases in between. CDR3 residues: CASSSRRGGAGTEAFF. The CDR3 DNA is TGTGCCAGCAGCTCCCGCCGGGGGGGGGCCGGGACTGAAGCTTTCTTT.

V usage is TRBV27 and J usage is TRBJ2-3, with 9 bases that match TRBD2. V gave up 6 bases and J gave up 6 bases; unmatched junction bases: 7. The CDR3 contains 14 residues. Germline CDR1 and CDR2: MNHEY and SMNVEV (reference sequence). CDR3 loop: CASRTSGLLDTQYF. As DNA, the CDR3 is TGTGCCAGCAGGACTAGCGGCCTCCTGGATACGCAGTATTTT.

The chain recombines TRBV12-3 or TRBV12-4 with TRBJ2-7; D is ambiguous. The CDR3 is made up of 12 amino acids. Trimming removed 3 bases from V and 4 bases from J, with 7 bases in between. The CDR3: CASSLTPYEQYF. Here the CDR3 DNA reads TGTGCCAGCAGTTTGACACCATACGAGCAGTACTTC.

This clone was seen only once. This chain connects TRBV5-1 to TRBJ1-2; 9 bases match TRBD1. The V gene end was trimmed by 5 bases and the J gene end by 4 bases; junction bases not matched to a gene: 6. Germline CDR1 is SGHRS and CDR2 is YFSETQ. The CDR3 length is 14 residues. This CDR3 reads CASRSRDRAYGYTF. The CDR3 nucleotides read TGCGCCAGCAGATCACGGGACAGGGCCTATGGCTACACCTTC.

The chain combines TRBV18 with TRBJ1-2, with D uncertain. This CDR3 comprises 13 residues. Trimming shortened V by 2 bases and J by 3 bases, and 7 bases separated the two germline ends. Germline V gives CDR1 KGHSH, CDR2 LQKENI. The DNA for the CDR3 is TGTGCCAGCTCACCATCGGGTGACTATGGCTACACCTTC. Translating gives CASSPSGDYGYTF. Complete variable domain (other parts from reference TRBV18 and TRBJ1-2): NAGVMQNPRHLVRRRGQEARLRCSPMKGHSHVYWYRQLPEEGLKFMVYLQKENIIDESGMPKERFSAEFPKEGPSILRIQQVVRGDSAAYFCASSPSGDYGYTFGSGTRLTVV.

The chain joins TRBV24-1 to TRBJ1-2, with D possibly being TRBD1 (6 bases). V was clipped by 5 bases and J by 7 bases, with 13 bases between them. The CDR3 consists of 13 residues. Germline V gene lookup returns CDR1 KGHDR and CDR2 SFDVKD. Here the CDR3 DNA reads TGTGCCACCAGTGGAGGGGGAAATGGTGGCTACACCTTC. Translated, it gives CATSGGGNGGYTF.

This rearrangement joins TRBV9 to TRBJ2-3; TRBD2 aligns across 8 bases. CDR3 length: 17 residues. Germline-derived CDR1 and CDR2 are SGDLS and YYNGEE. The V and J ends lost 0 bases and 6 bases, in that order; junction bases with no gene match: 12. In DNA form, the CDR3 reads TGTGCCAGCAGCGTAGATCCCCCGGGAGGGGCTCTGGATACGCAGTATTTT. As protein: CASSVDPPGGALDTQYF.

This clone was recorded only once. The chain is built from TRBV7-2 and TRBJ1-6, with D perhaps matching TRBD1 (6 bases). Germline-derived CDR1 and CDR2 are SGHTA and FQGNSA. CDR3 length: 15 residues. V was trimmed by 5 bases and J by 5 bases, leaving 13 bases between them. For the CDR3, the DNA is TGTGCCAGCAGCCCAGGGGTCTCGAATAATTCACCCCTCCACTTT. This sequence encodes CASSPGVSNNSPLHF.

The chain recombines TRBV5-4 with TRBJ2-7; 8 bases are a match to TRBD2. Per germline, CDR1 SGHNT and CDR2 YYREEE (reference sequence). The CDR3 length is 14 residues. The J segment lost 0 bases and the V segment lost 5 bases, leaving 4 bases of the junction unmatched. CDR3 nucleotide sequence: TGTGCCAGCAGGTCCGGGACTAGCTCCTACGAGCAGTACTTC. As protein: CASRSGTSSYEQYF.

The chain joins TRBV24-1 to TRBJ1-1; 7 nucleotides line up with TRBD1. The junction had 1 base not matched to a gene; V was cut back by 2 bases and J by 5 bases. The CDR3 length is 13 residues. The germline gives CDR1 KGHDR, CDR2 SFDVKD. The CDR3 region is CATSDWTGTEAFF. As DNA, the CDR3 is TGTGCCACCAGTGATTGGACAGGAACTGAAGCTTTCTTT.

The chain carries TRBV4-1 and TRBJ1-5, with 10 bases matching TRBD1. The junction had 2 bases not matched to a gene; V was cut back by 6 bases and J by 6 bases. This CDR3 spans 13 amino acids. Germline CDR1 MGHRA, CDR2 YSYEKL. The CDR3 loop is CASSWDRGQPQHF. The CDR3 DNA sequence: TGCGCCAGCAGTTGGGACAGGGGTCAGCCCCAGCATTTT.

This sequence joins TRBV2 and TRBJ1-2; a possible D gene is TRBD1 (5 bases). This CDR3 has 13 residues. CDR1 is SNHLY and CDR2 is FYNNEI in the germline V gene. Deletions cut 6 bases from V and 5 bases from J, with 13 bases between. The DNA of the CDR3 is TGTGCCAGCAGCGCTCAGGGTTCTTATGGCTACACCTTC. Amino acids: CASSAQGSYGYTF.

The gene calls are TRBV10-3 and TRBJ1-5; D may be TRBD1 (6 bases). The V gene's germline CDR1 is ENHRY and CDR2 SYGVKD. V lost 0 bases, J lost 1 base, and 7 bases lay in between. This CDR3 contains 15 residues. CDR3 nucleotide sequence: TGTGCCATCAGTGAGTCTAGGGGGAGCAATCAGCCCCAGCATTTT. Its protein product is CAISESRGSNQPQHF.

J is TRBJ2-7 and V is TRBV12-3 or TRBV12-4, with D maybe TRBD1 (5 bases). This CDR3 is 13 amino acids long. The CDR3: CASRETGTTEQYF. For the CDR3, the DNA is TGTGCGAGCCGCGAAACAGGTACTACCGAGCAGTACTTC.

In its sample, this clone was seen a few times. The chain is built from TRBV24-1 and TRBJ1-2; 7 bases match TRBD1. The length of the CDR3 is 14 residues. V dropped 3 bases and J dropped 4; count of bases not matched to a gene: 4. CDR1 is KGHDR, CDR2 SFDVKD, per germline. CDR3 residues: CATSDARDSYGYTF. DNA for the CDR3: TGTGCCACCAGTGATGCCCGGGACAGCTATGGCTACACCTTC.

A note on this clone: At one boundary the junction diverges from the germline segment, which might be a read error. Here the CDR3 DNA reads TGTGTCAGCAGTTACTTGCCAGGGGCGACTAATTCACCCCTCCACTTT. Amino acid sequence: CVSSYLPGATNSPLHF. The chain carries TRBV6-6 and TRBJ1-6; possible D gene TRBD1, 6 bases. Germline-derived CDR1 and CDR2 are MNHNY and SVGAGI (reference sequence). This CDR3 is built from 16 residues.

The V gene is TRBV30, the J gene TRBJ1-6; no firm D call. The V end was cut by 0 bases, the J end by 7 bases, with 4 bases between. This CDR3 contains 12 residues. The germline V gene encodes CDR1 GTSNPN and CDR2 SVGIG (reference sequence). CDR3 residues: CAWSVENSPLHF. The CDR3 nucleotides are TGTGCCTGGAGTGTGGAGAATTCACCCCTCCACTTT.

This sequence joins TRBV30 and TRBJ2-7; D is perhaps TRBD2 (5 bases). Germline V gene sequence: CDR1 GTSNPN, CDR2 SVGIG (reference sequence). With 3 bases removed from V and 2 bases from J, the gap between germline ends came to 5 bases. This CDR3 has 11 residues. CDR3 sequence (DNA): TGTGCCTGGAGCGGGACCTACGAGCAGTACTTC. Its translation: CAWSGTYEQYF.

The V gene is TRBV6-5, the J gene TRBJ2-7; 9 positions agree with TRBD1. The CDR3 is 15 amino acids. The germline V gene encodes CDR1 MNHEY and CDR2 SVGAGI. V was pared by 2 bases and J by 5 bases, with 7 bases of the junction left unmatched. The CDR3 sequence is CASSYDRGISDEQYV. As DNA, the CDR3 is TGTGCCAGCAGTTACGACAGGGGGATCTCGGACGAGCAGTACGTC.

The chain joins TRBV2 to TRBJ1-3; tentatively, D is TRBD1 (5 bases). CDR3 size: 14 residues. Germline V CDR1 and CDR2: SNHLY, FYNNEI. With 8 bases removed from V and 0 bases from J, the gap between germline ends came to 11 bases. The CDR3 sequence is CASGTGSSGNTIYF. In DNA form, the CDR3 reads TGTGCCAGCGGCACAGGATCCTCTGGAAACACCATATATTTT.

V is TRBV5-1 and J is TRBJ2-7; 7 nucleotides line up with TRBD1. Trimming cost V 4 bases and J 6 bases; bases outside gene matches: 13. The CDR3 loop spans 15 amino acids. The germline gives CDR1 SGHRS, CDR2 YFSETQ. CDR3 region: CASSLRDSLGAEQYF. In DNA form, the CDR3 reads TGCGCCAGCAGCCTTCGGGACAGCCTAGGCGCCGAGCAGTACTTC.

V and J are TRBV20-1 and TRBJ1-2, with TRBD1 matching 10 bases. Losses at the gene ends were 6 bases for V and 8 bases for J; bases not matched to a gene: 3. The CDR3 loop spans 11 amino acids. Per the germline V gene, CDR1 is DFQATT and CDR2 is SNEGSKA (reference sequence). Here the CDR3 reads CSAGTGEGYTF. The CDR3 region has the DNA TGCAGTGCAGGGACAGGGGAGGGCTACACCTTC.

The chain has TRBV7-2 and TRBJ2-5; tentative D call: TRBD2 (5 bases). The CDR3 is 14 residues long. Germline CDR1 SGHTA, CDR2 FQGNSA. The V end lost 4 bases, the J end lost 4 bases, and 13 bases lay between the germline ends. The CDR3 loop is CASSYFSSTETQYF. CDR3 nucleotide sequence: TGTGCCAGCAGCTACTTTTCTAGCACAGAGACCCAGTACTTC.